The next 20 T cell receptor beta chains were all read from a single sample in a study of control samples from healthy donors and cancer patients. TCRdb's copy holds only in-frame clones and misses some; the assay was immunoSEQ multiplex PCR. The sample contains 68,000 or so clones, 83% of which appear only once. Sequencing was carried out using blood. The source is a man in his 60s in good health.

V is TRBV28 and J is TRBJ1-5; D ambiguous. Germline loops: CDR1 MDHEN, CDR2 SYDVKM. The CDR3 totals 14 residues. Trimming stripped 2 bases from V and 3 bases from J, with 8 bases between. Written as DNA, the CDR3 is TGTGCCAGCAGTTTAACCCTATCCAATCAGCCCCAGCATTTT. Translated, it gives CASSLTLSNQPQHF.

The chain has TRBV7-6 and TRBJ1-5; D may be TRBD1 (6 bases). V gave up 5 bases and J gave up 0 bases, with 11 bases separating them. CDR1 and CDR2 from the germline V gene are SGHVS and FNYEAQ. The CDR3 runs to 15 residues. The CDR3 here is CASSADSFSNQPQHF. The CDR3 DNA is TGTGCCAGCAGCGCGGACAGCTTTAGCAATCAGCCCCAGCATTTT.

This sequence joins TRBV18 and TRBJ2-7, with TRBD1 matching over 8 bases. This CDR3 is built from 16 residues. The V gene's germline CDR1 is KGHSH and CDR2 LQKENI. Losses at the gene ends were 5 bases for V and 5 bases for J; bases not matched to a gene: 14. CDR3 sequence reads: CASSTTSGGAVHEQYF. Written as DNA, the CDR3 is TGTGCCAGCTCAACTACCTCAGGGGGCGCAGTCCACGAGCAGTACTTC.

The chain recombines TRBV5-1 with TRBJ1-6; 9 nucleotides agree with TRBD1. The CDR3 is 15 residues long. Germline loops: CDR1 SGHRS, CDR2 YFSETQ. The J segment lost 7 bases and the V segment lost 2 bases, leaving 4 bases of the junction unmatched. The CDR3 loop reads CASSFSGTGNSPLHF. The CDR3, as DNA: TGCGCCAGCAGCTTCTCCGGGACAGGGAATTCACCCCTCCACTTT.

The chain employs TRBV27 and TRBJ2-2; possible D gene TRBD1, 6 bases. The CDR3 runs to 15 residues. Looked up from germline, CDR1 is MNHEY and CDR2 is SMNVEV (reference sequence). Trimming took 6 bases from V and 4 from J, leaving 15 bases between them. The CDR3 DNA reads TGTGCCAGCAGGCCTCCACAGGGCTCCACCGGGGAGCTGTTTTTT. This gives the protein CASRPPQGSTGELFF.

This clone appeared once. V is TRBV7-2 and J is TRBJ2-7; D not resolved. The germline V gene encodes CDR1 SGHTA and CDR2 FQGNSA. Trimming removed 1 base from V and 0 bases from J, with 7 bases in between. The CDR3 is made up of 14 amino acids. In DNA form, the CDR3 reads TGTGCCAGCAGCTTAGATACGAGCTCCTACGAGCAGTACTTC. As protein: CASSLDTSSYEQYF.

This clone counts as medium-sized. The chain joins TRBV6-5 to TRBJ2-1; D gene uncertain. This CDR3 has 12 residues. The V end lost 7 bases, the J end lost 6 bases, and 10 bases lay between the germline ends. CDR1 and CDR2 from the germline V gene are MNHEY and SVGAGI. This CDR3 is CASTSELNEQFF. Here the CDR3 DNA reads TGTGCCAGCACCTCAGAACTCAATGAGCAGTTCTTC.

V is TRBV4-3 and J is TRBJ2-1, with unresolved D. Germline CDR1 and CDR2: LGHNA and YSLEER. CDR3 size: 17 residues. V was cut by 0 bases and J by 7 bases, with 19 bases left in between. CDR3 amino acids: CASSQDAVAPGRNEQFF. Here the CDR3 DNA reads TGCGCCAGCAGCCAAGATGCCGTAGCTCCCGGAAGGAATGAGCAGTTCTTC.

The chain links TRBV19 to TRBJ1-5; 8 nucleotides line up with TRBD1. This CDR3 spans 15 amino acids. Trimming cost V 6 bases and J 2 bases; bases outside gene matches: 6. Germline V lookup: CDR1 LNHDA, CDR2 SQIVND (reference sequence). The CDR3 reads CASRSVDRGNQPQHF. In nucleotides, the CDR3 is TGTGCCAGTAGATCTGTGGACAGGGGCAATCAGCCCCAGCATTTT. The full variable domain, with the rest looked up from reference TRBV19 and TRBJ1-5, is DGGITQSPKYLFRKEGQNVTLSCEQNLNHDAMYWYRQDPGQGLRLIYYSQIVNDFQKGDIAEGYSVSREKKESFPLTVTSAQKNPTAFYLCASRSVDRGNQPQHFGDGTRLSIL.

The chain joins TRBV28 to TRBJ2-7, with unresolved D. Trimming stripped 2 bases from V and 3 bases from J, with 14 bases between. The CDR3 is 15 amino acids. Germline assignment: CDR1 MDHEN and CDR2 SYDVKM. The DNA for the CDR3 is TGTGCCAGCAGTTTAGGTAGCAGTCAATACTACGAGCAGTACTTC. Translated, it gives CASSLGSSQYYEQYF.

This clone appeared once. V gene TRBV18 combines with J gene TRBJ2-3; 9 bases match TRBD1. The CDR3 totals 15 residues. CDR1 is KGHSH and CDR2 is LQKENI in the germline V gene. Unmatched junction bases numbered 8, after V lost 6 bases and J lost 4 bases. The CDR3 loop is CASSPTGTGSDTQYF. The CDR3 DNA sequence: TGTGCCAGCTCGCCAACCGGGACAGGGTCAGATACGCAGTATTTT.

This sequence joins TRBV5-5 and TRBJ1-3; tentative D call: TRBD1 (5 bases). The V gene lost 0 bases and the J gene lost 0 bases, with 13 bases spanning the gap. This CDR3 region has 17 residues. CDR1 is SGHKS, CDR2 YYEKEE, per germline (reference sequence). The chain's CDR3 is CASSLGGGPNSGNTIYF. In DNA, the CDR3 is TGTGCCAGCAGCTTGGGTGGGGGACCCAACTCTGGAAACACCATATATTTT.

This chain joins TRBV7-9 and TRBJ2-1, with a tentative D call TRBD1 (7 bases). Germline V gene sequence: CDR1 SEHNR, CDR2 FQNEAQ (reference sequence). The CDR3 sequence is 17 residues long. Trimming cost V 4 bases and J 4 bases, with 20 bases left between them. The CDR3 coding sequence is TGTGCCAGCAGCTCCTACGGTGGGGGGACAGTGTACAATGAGCAGTTCTTC. Its translation: CASSSYGGGTVYNEQFF.

The rearrangement joins TRBV5-1 to TRBJ2-3; a weak D match, TRBD2 (5 bases). Germline V CDR1 and CDR2: SGHRS, YFSETQ. The V end lost 4 bases, the J end lost 3 bases, and 9 bases lay between the germline ends. The CDR3 is made up of 13 amino acids. The CDR3 bases are TGCGCCAGCAGCCCATCGGGGACAGATACGCAGTATTTT. This encodes CASSPSGTDTQYF.

The table lists this clone with a few counts. The chain employs TRBV11-2 and TRBJ1-2, with 9 bases lining up with TRBD1. The ends lost 4 bases at V and 7 bases at J; junction bases unmatched: 7. The CDR3 runs to 14 residues. In germline, CDR1 is SGHAT, CDR2 FQNNGV. The CDR3 DNA follows: TGTGCCAGCAGCTCGGTCCGGGACAGGGCTGGCTACACCTTC. Translated: CASSSVRDRAGYTF.

This clone is medium-sized in the sample. The gene calls are TRBV20-1 and TRBJ1-5; TRBD1 agrees at 10 bases. In germline, CDR1 is DFQATT, CDR2 SNEGSKA (reference sequence). The CDR3 spans 19 residues. With V trimmed by 3 bases and J by 1 base, 15 bases remained unmatched. CDR3 amino acids: CSASSNPGQGRMSNQPQHF. The CDR3 bases are TGCAGTGCTAGTTCGAACCCGGGACAGGGGAGGATGAGCAATCAGCCCCAGCATTTT.

This clone appeared once. The rearrangement links TRBV7-9 to TRBJ2-7; D is uncertain. Trimming removed 1 base from V and 7 bases from J, with 8 bases in between. The CDR3 sequence is 12 residues long. Looked up from germline, CDR1 is SEHNR and CDR2 is FQNEAQ (reference sequence). The CDR3, as DNA: TGTGCCAGCAGCTTAGAGGCTTGGGAGCAGTACTTC. Protein: CASSLEAWEQYF.

This chain links TRBV7-6 with TRBJ1-3; maybe TRBD1 (5 bases). Trimming shortened V by 1 base and J by 0 bases, and 10 bases separated the two germline ends. Germline CDR1 and CDR2: SGHVS and FNYEAQ. The CDR3 contains 16 residues. CDR3 sequence: CASSLGGASSGNTIYF. CDR3 coding DNA: TGTGCCAGCAGCTTAGGAGGGGCCAGCTCTGGAAACACCATATATTTT.

In this sample, this clone turned up once. The chain uses TRBV6-5 and TRBJ2-3, with D possibly being TRBD1 or TRBD2 (5 bases each). V gave up 5 bases and J gave up 4 bases, with 13 bases separating them. Germline V CDR1 and CDR2: MNHEY, SVGAGI. The CDR3 extends over 14 amino acids. In DNA, the CDR3 is TGTGCCAGCAGTAGGGACCCCACGGCAGATACGCAGTATTTT. Protein: CASSRDPTADTQYF.

This clone was recorded a few times. The rearrangement links TRBV6-5 to TRBJ2-7, with 11 bases fitting TRBD2. The CDR3 has 15 residues. Per germline, CDR1 MNHEY and CDR2 SVGAGI. The ends lost 6 bases at V and 3 bases at J; junction bases unmatched: 7. The CDR3 DNA reads as TGTGCCAGCAGCTCCTTAGCGGGAGGGGACTACGAGCAGTACTTC. Protein sequence: CASSSLAGGDYEQYF.